The clone carrying this T cell receptor (beta chain) was counted only a few times. These data come from a study of OX40 agonist ivuxolimab in advanced cancers. Background on the study: A diagnosis of hepatocellular carcinoma, melanoma, renal cell or head and neck cancer was present in dose-escalation patients.

Clones were read by immunoSEQ multiplex PCR, and TCRdb kept only the in-frame ones, dropping some. The sample records approximately 30,000 clones, about 86% being singletons. Germline V gives CDR1 MRHNA, CDR2 SNTAGT. After removal of 2 bases from V and 4 bases from J, the junction contained 0 bases not matched to a gene. The CDR3 length is 14 residues. Sequencing was performed on CD4+ or CD8+ T cells sorted from blood, taken in a trial of the OX40 agonist ivuxolimab. The chain links TRBV6-4 to TRBJ2-1; 9 bases fit TRBD2. This clonotype originated in an adult with an advanced solid tumor such as melanoma, head and neck, liver or kidney cancer. CDR3 residues: CASSDAGGYNEQFF. The CDR3 DNA is TGTGCCAGCAGTGACGCGGGAGGGTACAATGAGCAGTTCTTC.